These 15 T cell receptor beta chains were all obtained from the same sample, sequenced in a study of blood T cells in healthy people across ages. The use of a sample-barcoded 5' primer and a J-beta primer mix characterized a second PCR of about 7 to 12 cycles. One entry per CDR3 protein results from TCRdb running MiXCR on the 5' RACE reads. The table has 600,000 to 800,000 distinct CDR3 sequences, 52% seen once. The sequencing input was blood. These receptor sequences come from a woman older than 75 in good health.

This clonotype was seen at least ten times. The chain uses TRBV7-8 and TRBJ2-1; D might be TRBD2 (6 bases). V shed 6 bases and J shed 6 bases, with 18 bases lying between them. The CDR3 runs 15 residues. The V gene's germline CDR1 is SGHVS and CDR2 FQNEAQ. The CDR3, as DNA: TGTGCCAGCAGTGGGTGGGTCCAAGCGGGCAATGAGCAGTTCTTC. It specifies CASSGWVQAGNEQFF. The variable domain in full, completed from reference TRBV7-8 and TRBJ2-1, reads GAGVSQSPRYKVAKRGQDVALRCDPISGHVSLFWYQQALGQGPEFLTYFQNEAQLDKSGLPSDRFFAERPEGSVSTLKIQRTQQEDSAVYLCASSGWVQAGNEQFFGPGTRLTVL.

A note on this clonotype: A read error is possible here, since a much larger clone lies one base away. The V and J genes are TRBV2 and TRBJ2-4, with D perhaps given as TRBD1 or TRBD2 (6 bases each). This CDR3 contains 14 residues. Germline values: CDR1 SNHLY, CDR2 FYNNEI. Trimming removed 8 bases at V and 2 bases at J, with 13 bases between. The CDR3 nucleotides are TGTGCCAGCGGGGGGCGGCTAACCAAAAACATTCAGTACTTC. Translating gives CASGGRLTKNIQYF.

The chain combines TRBV5-1 with TRBJ2-1, with 8 bases matching TRBD1. The CDR3 consists of 17 residues. Trimming took 5 bases from V and 6 from J; bases not matched to a gene: 16. Germline CDR1 reads SGHRS; CDR2 reads YFSETQ. The CDR3 here is CASSFRGLGPQANEQFF. CDR3 nucleotides: TGCGCCAGCAGTTTCAGGGGGCTGGGACCGCAAGCCAATGAGCAGTTCTTC.

Details on this clonotype: This may stem from a read error, because a much larger clone lies one nucleotide away. The V call is TRBV24-1, the J call TRBJ1-2, with D maybe TRBD1 (6 bases). CDR1 is KGHDR and CDR2 is SFDVKD in the germline V gene. CDR3 length equals 17 residues. CDR3 nucleotides: TGTGCCACCAGTGATCCCGAGAAAACAGGGACGAGCTATGGCTGCACCTTC. It yields the protein CATSDPEKTGTSYGCTF.

The gene calls are TRBV10-3 and TRBJ2-1, with 9 bases lining up with TRBD1. The CDR3 loop spans 13 amino acids. Germline V gives CDR1 ENHRY, CDR2 SYGVKD. After removal of 6 bases from V and 8 bases from J, the junction contained 5 bases not matched to a gene. The CDR3 region is CAIRGQGGDEQFF. The CDR3, as DNA: TGTGCCATCAGGGGACAGGGAGGGGATGAGCAGTTCTTC.

V gene TRBV20-1 combines with J gene TRBJ2-5; TRBD2 agrees at 10 bases. J gave up 7 bases and V 1 base, and 9 bases lay outside the gene matches. The CDR3 is 15 residues long. Germline CDR1 DFQATT, CDR2 SNEGSKA (reference sequence). CDR3 protein: CSARVTSGWDGTQYF. The CDR3 coding sequence is TGCAGTGCTAGAGTGACTAGCGGGTGGGACGGGACCCAGTACTTC.

In its sample, this clonotype was seen a few times. This chain uses TRBV3-1 with TRBJ1-2; 12 bases align to TRBD1. With 2 bases clipped from V and 1 base from J, the junction kept 5 bases outside the gene matches. The germline CDR1 and CDR2 sequences are LGHDT and YNNKEL (reference sequence). This CDR3 is 17 amino acids long. The CDR3 here is CASSQSGTGGRNYGYTF. DNA for the CDR3: TGTGCCAGCAGCCAATCCGGGACAGGGGGCCGTAACTATGGCTACACCTTC.

This clonotype came up once. The chain is built from TRBV5-1 and TRBJ2-3; 9 bases are shared with TRBD1. The CDR3 runs to 18 residues. Germline assignment: CDR1 SGHRS and CDR2 YFSETQ. Trimming removed 4 bases from V and 2 bases from J; junction bases left unmatched: 14. DNA of the CDR3: TGCGCCAGCAGCCCAAGGACTCCCGGGACAGGGCTCACAGATACGCAGTATTTT. As protein: CASSPRTPGTGLTDTQYF.

This chain joins TRBV9 and TRBJ2-1, with 9 bases identical to TRBD2. J gave up 10 bases and V 7 bases, and 12 bases lay outside the gene matches. CDR1 is SGDLS and CDR2 is YYNGEE in the germline V gene. The CDR3 is made up of 14 amino acids. The DNA for the CDR3 is TGTGCCAGCGGCGCTAGCGGGATGAGCAAGGAGCAGTTCTTC. This gives the protein CASGASGMSKEQFF.

This clonotype occurred a few times. The chain uses TRBV5-6 and TRBJ1-6; D perhaps matches TRBD1 (5 bases). Germline CDR1 reads SGHDT; CDR2 reads YYEEEE. With 1 base removed from V and 7 bases from J, the gap between germline ends came to 12 bases. This CDR3 contains 15 residues. CDR3 loop: CASSLSRGLNSPLHF. In DNA form, the CDR3 reads TGTGCCAGCAGCTTGTCTAGGGGATTAAATTCACCCCTCCACTTT.

V is TRBV20-1 and J is TRBJ2-1; D is possibly TRBD2 (5 bases). The V gene's germline CDR1 is DFQATT and CDR2 SNEGSKA (reference sequence). The V end was cut by 3 bases, the J end by 9 bases, with 18 bases between. This CDR3 is built from 14 residues. The CDR3 sequence is CSARGRGQTPEQFF. For the CDR3, the DNA is TGCAGTGCTAGGGGTCGGGGTCAAACCCCTGAGCAGTTCTTC.

V usage is TRBV5-1 and J usage is TRBJ2-1; tentatively, D is TRBD2 (5 bases). Trimming took 0 bases from V and 2 from J, leaving 12 bases between them. Looked up from germline, CDR1 is SGHRS and CDR2 is YFSETQ. CDR3 size: 16 residues. The CDR3 spells CASSLGGSATYNEQFF. CDR3 sequence (DNA): TGCGCCAGCAGCTTGGGTGGTAGCGCGACCTACAATGAGCAGTTCTTC.

The DNA of the CDR3 is TGCGCCAGCAGCTTACAACTAGCTTTGAACACCGGGGAGCTGTTTTTT. This encodes CASSLQLALNTGELFF. This chain links TRBV5-1 with TRBJ2-2, with D tentatively TRBD2 (6 bases). Germline V CDR1 and CDR2: SGHRS, YFSETQ. Trimming left V 2 bases short and J 1 base short, with 12 bases between. This CDR3 contains 16 residues.

The chain joins TRBV3-1 to TRBJ2-3, with D perhaps matching TRBD2 (6 bases). The germline V gene encodes CDR1 LGHDT and CDR2 YNNKEL (reference sequence). The ends were cut back, 3 bases at V and 2 bases at J, with 18 bases in the middle. CDR3 length equals 17 residues. The CDR3 DNA follows: TGTGCCAGCAGCCACCCTGGGTTTCGGGGGATCACAGATACGCAGTATTTT. Its translation is CASSHPGFRGITDTQYF.

This clonotype has at least ten counts. The chain recombines TRBV20-1 with TRBJ2-2; D unclear. V was trimmed by 6 bases and J by 7 bases, leaving 15 bases between them. The length of the CDR3 is 13 residues. Germline CDR1 is DFQATT and CDR2 is SNEGSKA (reference sequence). CDR3 sequence: CSAPPVLNGELFF. The CDR3 DNA follows: TGCAGTGCCCCCCCCGTATTGAACGGGGAGCTGTTTTTT.